This T cell receptor beta chain was retrieved from a study of regulatory T cells in long-lasting Graves disease. This clonotype was seen ten or more times. Described time point: newly diagnosed GD, antithyroid drugs for less than 3 months. PBMC-extracted RNA yielded the TCR library. Trimming removed 5 bases at V and 2 bases at J, with 21 bases between. Per the germline V gene, CDR1 is SGHNT and CDR2 is YENEEA. This CDR3 region has 18 residues. Combining iRepertoire HTBI primers with Arm-PCR of CDR3 regions, the authors built TCR beta libraries. TCRdb analysed the multiplex PCR reads with MiXCR anew, one entry per CDR3 protein. The sample lists around 400,000 distinct CDR3 sequences, around 15% seen once, with over 20% in the top ten.

The material was peripheral blood mononuclear cells (PBMCs), obtained at new diagnosis, from a patient treated with antithyroid drugs. This receptor was taken from a female donor with Graves disease. J is TRBJ2-2 and V is TRBV11-3; a weak D match, TRBD2 (5 bases). CDR3 sequence: CASSPRAGGQVNTGELFF. In DNA, the CDR3 is TGTGCCAGCAGCCCCAGAGCTGGCGGGCAGGTTAACACCGGGGAGCTGTTTTTT.